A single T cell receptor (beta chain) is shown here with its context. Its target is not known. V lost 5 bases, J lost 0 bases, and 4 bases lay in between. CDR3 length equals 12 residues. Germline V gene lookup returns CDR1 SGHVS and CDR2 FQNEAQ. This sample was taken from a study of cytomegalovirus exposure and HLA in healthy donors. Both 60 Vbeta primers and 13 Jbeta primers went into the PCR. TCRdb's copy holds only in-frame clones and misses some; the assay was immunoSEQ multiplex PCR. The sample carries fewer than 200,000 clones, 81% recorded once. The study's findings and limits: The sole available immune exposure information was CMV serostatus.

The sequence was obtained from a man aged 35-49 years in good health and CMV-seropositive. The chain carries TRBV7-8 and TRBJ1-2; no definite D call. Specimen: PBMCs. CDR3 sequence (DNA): TGTGCCAGCAGCGCGGCTAACTATGGCTACACCTTC. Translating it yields CASSAANYGYTF.